This paragraph reports one TCR beta chain. These data belong to a study of T cells in localized non-small cell lung cancer. Measured with immunoSEQ multiplex PCR; TCRdb has only the in-frame clones, and not every one. The sample lists almost 900 clones, over 25% occurring once. The CDR3 extends over 12 amino acids. Between the trimmed V and J ends, which lost 10 bases and 1 base, there was a span of 10 bases. Germline CDR1 and CDR2: MDHEN and SYDVKM. The receptor was derived from a man aged 35 to 70 with stage II lung adenocarcinoma. The chain uses TRBV28 and TRBJ1-2; D is unclear. The input for sequencing was normal lung tissue next to the tumor, taken before any cancer treatment. The CDR3 region has the DNA TGTGCCACCTTCTCCAATAACTATGGCTACACCTTC. Encoded protein: CATFSNNYGYTF.